This passage covers 13 T cell receptor beta chains from one sample sequenced in a study of cytomegalovirus exposure and HLA in healthy donors. PCR involved 60 Vbeta and 13 Jbeta primers. Generated by immunoSEQ multiplex PCR, the TCRdb table keeps only in-frame clones and is missing some. The sample includes about 150,000 clones, less than 85% of them seen just once. The sequencing input was PBMCs. The receptors shown here come from a woman between 50 and 59 years old in good health and CMV-seropositive.

This clone appeared a few times. This chain joins TRBV5-6 and TRBJ2-5; D remains ambiguous. The better agreement between TRBJ2-7 and the DNA end casts doubt on the J call. CDR1 is SGHDT, CDR2 YYEEEE, per germline. There are 11 residues in the CDR3. The CDR3 DNA is TGTGCCAGCAGCTTCTCGTCCGAGCAGTACTTC. This gives the protein CASSFSSEQYF.

The chain combines TRBV2 with TRBJ2-6; 9 positions match TRBD1. This CDR3 region has 19 residues. Germline lookup yields CDR1 SNHLY and CDR2 FYNNEI. The junction had 13 bases not matched to a gene; V was cut back by 7 bases and J by 0 bases. Here the CDR3 DNA reads TGTGCCAGCAAGCGATGGGGACAGGGAGGCTCCTCTGGGGCCAACGTCCTGACTTTC. This translates into CASKRWGQGGSSGANVLTF.

The chain carries TRBV19 and TRBJ2-2; the D gene is possibly TRBD2 (5 bases). The CDR3 runs 14 residues. Germline V lookup: CDR1 LNHDA, CDR2 SQIVND (reference sequence). The V end lost 7 bases, the J end lost 5 bases, and 14 bases lay between the germline ends. The CDR3 loop is CASTPRGRTGELFF. CDR3 bases: TGTGCCAGTACTCCCCGGGGAAGGACCGGGGAGCTGTTTTTT. Variable domain in full (rest from reference TRBV19 and TRBJ2-2): DGGITQSPKYLFRKEGQNVTLSCEQNLNHDAMYWYRQDPGQGLRLIYYSQIVNDFQKGDIAEGYSVSREKKESFPLTVTSAQKNPTAFYLCASTPRGRTGELFFGEGSRLTVL.

This chain joins TRBV27 and TRBJ1-2; D call uncertain. The germline gives CDR1 MNHEY, CDR2 SMNVEV (reference sequence). The V and J ends lost 0 bases and 2 bases respectively, with 13 bases between them. The CDR3 has 16 amino acids. CDR3: CASSLSAADFNYGYTF. The CDR3, as DNA: TGTGCCAGCAGTTTATCCGCGGCAGATTTCAACTATGGCTACACCTTC.

The J gene is TRBJ1-5, the V gene TRBV6-6, with TRBD1 matching 8 bases. With V trimmed by 2 bases and J by 7 bases, 7 bases remained unmatched. The CDR3 loop spans 15 amino acids. CDR1 and CDR2 (germline): MNHNY, SVGAGI (reference sequence). CDR3 nucleotide sequence: TGTGCCAGCAGTTACGGCTCAGGGGGCGAACAGCCCCAGCATTTT. Translated, it gives CASSYGSGGEQPQHF.

The chain combines TRBV27 with TRBJ2-3, with D possibly TRBD2 on 5 matching bases. CDR1 MNHEY and CDR2 SMNVEV come from the germline V gene (reference sequence). Trimming left V 6 bases short and J 11 bases short, with 21 bases between. CDR3 size: 14 residues. This CDR3 reads CASSQDALDRGQYF. The CDR3 nucleotides are TGTGCCAGCAGCCAAGACGCACTGGACCGGGGGCAGTATTTT.

This clone appeared once. The genes are TRBV29-1 and TRBJ1-2; 10 bases fit TRBD1. Germline lookup yields CDR1 SQVTM and CDR2 ANQGSEA. CDR3 length: 13 amino acids. J lost 6 bases, V lost 4 bases, and 5 bases had no gene match. The CDR3 here is CSVGGTGAHGYTF. Here the CDR3 DNA reads TGCAGCGTTGGGGGGACAGGGGCTCATGGCTACACCTTC.

V and J are TRBV21-1 and TRBJ2-7; the D call of TRBD1 is as the table states it, not checked on the DNA. TRBV21-1 is designated a pseudogene. The CDR3 consists of 11 residues. CDR3 protein: CARGTDYEQYF. The CDR3 DNA is TGTGCCCGGGGGACAGACTACGAGCAGTACTTC.

This chain links TRBV11-2 with TRBJ2-5, with 8 nucleotides matching TRBD1. Germline trimming cut 1 base from V and 5 bases from J; bases unmatched to any gene: 6. Per germline, CDR1 SGHAT and CDR2 FQNNGV. The CDR3 is made up of 15 amino acids. CDR3 amino acids: CASSLVGDRYETQYF. CDR3 DNA: TGTGCCAGCAGCTTAGTTGGGGACAGGTACGAGACCCAGTACTTC. The variable domain in full, completed from reference TRBV11-2 and TRBJ2-5, reads EAGVAQSPRYKIIEKRQSVAFWCNPISGHATLYWYQQILGQGPKLLIQFQNNGVVDDSQLPKDRFSAERLKGVDSTLKIQPAKLEDSAVYLCASSLVGDRYETQYFGPGTRLLVL.

This chain connects TRBV7-9 to TRBJ1-4; 10 bases map to TRBD1. This CDR3 spans 15 amino acids. Trimming took 1 base from V and 7 from J; bases not matched to a gene: 3. From germline, CDR1 is SEHNR and CDR2 FQNEAQ (reference sequence). In nucleotides, the CDR3 is TGTGCCAGCAGCTTAGTTGGACAGGGGGTTGAAAAACTGTTTTTT. Protein sequence: CASSLVGQGVEKLFF.

The V gene is TRBV6-5, the J gene TRBJ1-6; 9 bases match TRBD1. The CDR3 has 14 amino acids. The V gene's germline CDR1 is MNHEY and CDR2 SVGAGI. Trimming at V came to 6 bases and at J to 10 bases, leaving 7 bases not matched to a gene. The CDR3 spells CASRGTGTRSPLHF. The CDR3 DNA follows: TGTGCCAGCAGGGGGACAGGGACGAGGTCACCCCTCCACTTT.

This sequence joins TRBV6-6 and TRBJ1-2; tentatively, D is TRBD1 (6 bases). Germline V gives CDR1 MNHNY, CDR2 SVGAGI (reference sequence). V dropped 4 bases and J dropped 2 bases, with 17 bases sitting between them. The CDR3 consists of 16 residues. The DNA for the CDR3 is TGTGCCAGCAGTTCCGTGGACAGACAACTGAACTATGGCTACACCTTC. This encodes CASSSVDRQLNYGYTF.

The chain couples TRBV6-6 to TRBJ2-2; TRBD1 agrees at 11 bases. J gave up 4 bases and V 5 bases, and 0 bases lay outside the gene matches. Germline lookup yields CDR1 MNHNY and CDR2 SVGAGI (reference sequence). The CDR3 spans 14 residues. The CDR3 bases are TGTGCCAGCAGTGGGACAGGGGGCACCGGGGAGCTGTTTTTT. Encoded protein: CASSGTGGTGELFF.